The sequence of this T cell receptor beta chain was determined in a study of blood T cell repertoires in COVID-19. Per germline, CDR1 MNHEY and CDR2 SVGEGT. The germline V and J ends were trimmed by 2 bases and 0 bases, with 12 bases remaining between them. This CDR3 is built from 16 residues. In its sample, this clone was seen once. Profiling relied on immunoSEQ multiplex PCR, and the TCRdb table lists in-frame clones only, not all of them. The profile shows more than 65,000 clones, about 68% of them singletons. This rearrangement joins TRBV6-2 or TRBV6-3 to TRBJ2-3; D perhaps matches TRBD2 (6 bases). The sample comprised peripheral blood. The TCR was taken from a woman in her 70s with acute or convalescent COVID-19. CDR3 coding DNA: TGTGCCAGCAGTTACGGGCCTAGCGAGAGCACAGATACGCAGTATTTT. Its translation: CASSYGPSESTDTQYF.